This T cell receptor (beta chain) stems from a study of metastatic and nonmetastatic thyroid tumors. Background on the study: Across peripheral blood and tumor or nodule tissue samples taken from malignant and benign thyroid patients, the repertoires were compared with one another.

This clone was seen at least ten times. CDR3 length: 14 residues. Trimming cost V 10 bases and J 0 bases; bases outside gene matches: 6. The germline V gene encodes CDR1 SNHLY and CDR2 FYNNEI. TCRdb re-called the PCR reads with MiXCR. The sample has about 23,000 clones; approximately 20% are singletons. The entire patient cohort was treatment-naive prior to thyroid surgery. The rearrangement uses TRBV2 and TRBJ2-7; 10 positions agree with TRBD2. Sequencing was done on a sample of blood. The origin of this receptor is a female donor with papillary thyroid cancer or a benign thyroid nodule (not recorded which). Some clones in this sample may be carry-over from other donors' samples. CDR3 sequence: CAIASGSYSYEQYF. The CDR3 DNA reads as TGTGCCATCGCTAGCGGGAGTTACTCCTACGAGCAGTACTTC.